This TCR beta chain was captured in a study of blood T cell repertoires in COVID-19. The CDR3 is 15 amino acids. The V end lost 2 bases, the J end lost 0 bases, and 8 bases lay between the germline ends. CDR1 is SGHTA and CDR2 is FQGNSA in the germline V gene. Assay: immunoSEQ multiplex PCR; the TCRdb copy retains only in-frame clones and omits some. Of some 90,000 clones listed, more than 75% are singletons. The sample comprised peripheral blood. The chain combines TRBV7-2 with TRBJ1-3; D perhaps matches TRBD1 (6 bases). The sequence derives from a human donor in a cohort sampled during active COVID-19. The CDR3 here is CASSLSGASGNTIYF. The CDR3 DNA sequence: TGTGCCAGCAGCTTATCAGGGGCCTCTGGAAACACCATATATTTT.